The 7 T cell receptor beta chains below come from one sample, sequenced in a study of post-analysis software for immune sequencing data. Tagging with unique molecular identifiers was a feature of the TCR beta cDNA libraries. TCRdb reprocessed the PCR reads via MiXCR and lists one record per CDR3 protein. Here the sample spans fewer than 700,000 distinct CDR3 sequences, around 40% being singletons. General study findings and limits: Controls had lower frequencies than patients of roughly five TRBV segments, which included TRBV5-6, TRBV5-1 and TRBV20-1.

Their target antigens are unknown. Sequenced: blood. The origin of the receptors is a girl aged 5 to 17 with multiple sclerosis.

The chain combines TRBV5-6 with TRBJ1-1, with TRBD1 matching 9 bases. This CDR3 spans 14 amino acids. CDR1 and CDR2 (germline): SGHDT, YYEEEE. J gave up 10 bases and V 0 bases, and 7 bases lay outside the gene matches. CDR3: CASSLDRGRDAAFF. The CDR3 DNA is TGTGCCAGCAGCTTGGACAGGGGGCGCGATGCAGCTTTCTTT.

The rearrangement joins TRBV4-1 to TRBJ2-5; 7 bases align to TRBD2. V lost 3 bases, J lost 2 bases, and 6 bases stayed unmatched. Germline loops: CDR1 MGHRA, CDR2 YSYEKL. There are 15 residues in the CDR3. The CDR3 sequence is CASSQPPGGQETQYF. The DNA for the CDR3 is TGCGCCAGCAGCCAGCCCCCGGGAGGTCAAGAGACCCAGTACTTC.

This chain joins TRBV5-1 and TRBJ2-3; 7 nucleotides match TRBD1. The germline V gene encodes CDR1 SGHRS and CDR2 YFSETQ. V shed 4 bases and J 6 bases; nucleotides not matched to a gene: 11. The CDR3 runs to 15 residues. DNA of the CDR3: TGCGCCAGCAGCCAGAGACAGGGCAGGACTGATACGCAGTATTTT. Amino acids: CASSQRQGRTDTQYF.

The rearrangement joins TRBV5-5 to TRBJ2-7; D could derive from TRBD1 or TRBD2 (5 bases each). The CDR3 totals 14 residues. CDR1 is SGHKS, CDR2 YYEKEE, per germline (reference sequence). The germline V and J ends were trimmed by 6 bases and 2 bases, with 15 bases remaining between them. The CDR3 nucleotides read TGTGCCAGCACCAAAGACGGGGCAGCCTACGAGCAGTACTTC. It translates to CASTKDGAAYEQYF.

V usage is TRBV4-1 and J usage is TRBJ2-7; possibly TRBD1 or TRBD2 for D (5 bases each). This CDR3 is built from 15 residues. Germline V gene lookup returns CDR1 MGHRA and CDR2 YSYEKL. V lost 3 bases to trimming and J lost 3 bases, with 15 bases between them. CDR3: CASSQTRDPRYEQYF. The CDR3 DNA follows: TGCGCCAGCAGCCAGACCAGGGACCCACGCTACGAGCAGTACTTC.

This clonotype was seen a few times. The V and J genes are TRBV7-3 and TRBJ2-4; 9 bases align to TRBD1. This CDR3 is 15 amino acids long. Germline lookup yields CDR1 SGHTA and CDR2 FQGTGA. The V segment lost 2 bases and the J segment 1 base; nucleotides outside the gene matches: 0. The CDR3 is CASSLDRGAKNIQYF. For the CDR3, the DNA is TGTGCCAGCAGCTTAGACAGGGGGGCCAAAAACATTCAGTACTTC.

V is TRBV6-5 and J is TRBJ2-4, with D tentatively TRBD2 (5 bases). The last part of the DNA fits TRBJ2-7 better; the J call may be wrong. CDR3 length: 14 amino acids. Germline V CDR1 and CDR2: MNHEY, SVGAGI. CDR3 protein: CASRSSQEAYEQYF. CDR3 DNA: TGTGCCAGCAGATCATCCCAGGAGGCTTACGAGCAGTACTTC.